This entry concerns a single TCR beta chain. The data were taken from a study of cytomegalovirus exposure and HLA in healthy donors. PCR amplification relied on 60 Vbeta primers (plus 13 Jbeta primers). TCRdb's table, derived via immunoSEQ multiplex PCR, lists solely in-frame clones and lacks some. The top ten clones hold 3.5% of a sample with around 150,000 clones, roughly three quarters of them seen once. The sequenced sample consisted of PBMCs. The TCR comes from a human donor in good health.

CDR3 region: CASSLEGESYGYTF. The CDR3 region has the DNA TGCGCCAGCAGCTTGGAGGGGGAGAGCTATGGCTACACCTTC. J is TRBJ1-2 and V is TRBV5-1; possibly TRBD1 for D (6 bases). The CDR3 spans 14 residues. Between the trimmed V and J ends, which lost 0 bases and 4 bases, there was a span of 10 bases. Germline V gene sequence: CDR1 SGHRS, CDR2 YFSETQ.